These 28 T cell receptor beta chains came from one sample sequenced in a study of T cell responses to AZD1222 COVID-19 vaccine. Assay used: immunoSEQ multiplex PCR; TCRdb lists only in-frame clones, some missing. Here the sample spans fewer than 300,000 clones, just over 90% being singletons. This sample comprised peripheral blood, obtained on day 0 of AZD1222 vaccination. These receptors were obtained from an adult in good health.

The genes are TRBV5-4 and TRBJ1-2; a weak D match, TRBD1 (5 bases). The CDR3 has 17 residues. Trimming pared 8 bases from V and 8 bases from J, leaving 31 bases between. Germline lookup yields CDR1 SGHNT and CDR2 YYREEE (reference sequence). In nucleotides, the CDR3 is TGTGCCAGTACCTACTTTGCTTCGGGGACCCTCGGAGGAGGCTACACCTTC. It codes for CASTYFASGTLGGGYTF.

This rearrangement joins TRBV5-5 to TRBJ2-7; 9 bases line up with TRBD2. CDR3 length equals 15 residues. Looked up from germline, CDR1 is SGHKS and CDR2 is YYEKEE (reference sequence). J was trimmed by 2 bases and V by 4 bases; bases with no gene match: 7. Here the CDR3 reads CASSDLLAGPYEQYF. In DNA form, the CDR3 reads TGTGCCAGCAGCGACCTCCTAGCGGGGCCCTACGAGCAGTACTTC.

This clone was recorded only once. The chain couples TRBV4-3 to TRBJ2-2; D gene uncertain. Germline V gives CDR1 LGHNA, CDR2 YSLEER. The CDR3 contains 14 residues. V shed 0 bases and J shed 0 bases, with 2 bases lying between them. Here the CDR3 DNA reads TGCGCCAGCAGCCAAGATTCGAACACCGGGGAGCTGTTTTTT. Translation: CASSQDSNTGELFF.

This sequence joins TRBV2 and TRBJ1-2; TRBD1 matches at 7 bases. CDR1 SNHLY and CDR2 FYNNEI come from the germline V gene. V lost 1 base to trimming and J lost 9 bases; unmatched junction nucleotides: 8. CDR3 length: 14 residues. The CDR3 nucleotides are TGTGCCAGCAGTGAAGGGGACAGACTGGGGTGCTACACCTTC. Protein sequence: CASSEGDRLGCYTF.

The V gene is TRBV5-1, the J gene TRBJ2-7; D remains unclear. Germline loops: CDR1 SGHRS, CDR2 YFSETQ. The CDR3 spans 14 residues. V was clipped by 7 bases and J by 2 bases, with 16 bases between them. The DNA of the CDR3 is TGCGCCAGCGCCGGTTCAGCTTGGCCCTACGAGCAGTACTTC. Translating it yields CASAGSAWPYEQYF.

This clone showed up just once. The DNA of the CDR3 is TGTGCCAGCAGCCCCACGTTAACGGGAGGTAACACCGGGGAGCTGTTTTTT. Its translation is CASSPTLTGGNTGELFF. This chain links TRBV3-1 (or the pseudogene TRBV3-2) with TRBJ2-2; 7 nucleotides line up with TRBD2. The CDR3 is made up of 17 amino acids. The ends lost 4 bases at V and 2 bases at J; junction bases unmatched: 10. Looked up from germline, CDR1 is LGHDT and CDR2 is YNNKEL (reference sequence).

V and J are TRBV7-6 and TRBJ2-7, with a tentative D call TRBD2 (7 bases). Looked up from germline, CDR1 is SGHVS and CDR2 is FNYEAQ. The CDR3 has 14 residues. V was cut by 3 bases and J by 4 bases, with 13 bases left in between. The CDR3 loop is CASSLGGHPYEQYF. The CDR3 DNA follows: TGTGCCAGCAGCTTGGGGGGGCACCCTTACGAGCAGTACTTC.

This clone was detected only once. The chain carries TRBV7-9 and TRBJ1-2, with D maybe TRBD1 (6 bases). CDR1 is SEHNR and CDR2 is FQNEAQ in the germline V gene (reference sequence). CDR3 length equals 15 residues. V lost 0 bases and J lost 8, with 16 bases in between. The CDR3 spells CASSLARQGLGGYTF. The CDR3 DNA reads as TGTGCCAGCAGCTTAGCGAGGCAGGGGTTGGGCGGCTACACCTTC.

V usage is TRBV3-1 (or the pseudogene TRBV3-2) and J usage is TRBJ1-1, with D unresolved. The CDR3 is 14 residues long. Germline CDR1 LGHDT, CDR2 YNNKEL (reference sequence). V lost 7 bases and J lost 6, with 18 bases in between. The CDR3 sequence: CASTQYLLGAEAFF. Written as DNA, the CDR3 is TGTGCCAGCACCCAGTACTTGCTTGGCGCTGAAGCTTTCTTT.

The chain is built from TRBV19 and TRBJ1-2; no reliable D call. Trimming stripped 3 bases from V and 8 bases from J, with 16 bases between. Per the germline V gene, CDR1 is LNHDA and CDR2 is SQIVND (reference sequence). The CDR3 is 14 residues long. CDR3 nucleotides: TGTGCCAGTAGTATTAGTCTCCCAACTATGGGCTACACCTTC. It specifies CASSISLPTMGYTF.

The CDR3 spells CASSISRDRGSGANVLTF. As DNA, the CDR3 is TGTGCCAGTAGTATATCCCGGGACAGGGGTTCCGGGGCCAACGTCCTGACTTTC. This rearrangement joins TRBV19 to TRBJ2-6; TRBD1 matches 10 bases. Germline V lookup: CDR1 LNHDA, CDR2 SQIVND (reference sequence). The V and J ends lost 2 bases and 4 bases, in that order; junction bases with no gene match: 8. The CDR3 consists of 18 residues.

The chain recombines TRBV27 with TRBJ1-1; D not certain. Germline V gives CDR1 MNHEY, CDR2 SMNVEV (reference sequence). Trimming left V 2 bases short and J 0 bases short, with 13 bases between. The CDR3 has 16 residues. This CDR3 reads CASSLAVGVLNTEAFF. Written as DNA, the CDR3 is TGTGCCAGCAGTTTAGCTGTCGGGGTTTTGAACACTGAAGCTTTCTTT.

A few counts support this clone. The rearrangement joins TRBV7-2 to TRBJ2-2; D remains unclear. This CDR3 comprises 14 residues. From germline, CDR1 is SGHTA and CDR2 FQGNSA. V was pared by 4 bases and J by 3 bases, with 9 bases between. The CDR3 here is CASSSYSDTGELFF. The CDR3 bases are TGTGCCAGCAGCTCCTACTCGGACACCGGGGAGCTGTTTTTT.

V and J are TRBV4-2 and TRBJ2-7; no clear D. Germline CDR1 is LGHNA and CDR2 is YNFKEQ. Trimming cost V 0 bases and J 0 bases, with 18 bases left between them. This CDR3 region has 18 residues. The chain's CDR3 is CASSQDFNSLPNSYEQYF. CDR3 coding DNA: TGTGCCAGCAGCCAAGATTTCAACTCATTACCCAACTCCTACGAGCAGTACTTC.

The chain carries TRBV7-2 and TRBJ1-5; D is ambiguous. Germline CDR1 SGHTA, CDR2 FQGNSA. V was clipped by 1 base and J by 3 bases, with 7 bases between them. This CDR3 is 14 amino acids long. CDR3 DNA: TGTGCCAGCAGCTTAGTGCCTTCCAATCAGCCCCAGCATTTT. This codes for CASSLVPSNQPQHF.

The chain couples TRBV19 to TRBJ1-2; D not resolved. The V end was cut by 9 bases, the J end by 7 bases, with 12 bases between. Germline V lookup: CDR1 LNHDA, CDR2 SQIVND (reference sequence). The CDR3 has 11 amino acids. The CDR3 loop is CARVNGGGYTF. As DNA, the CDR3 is TGTGCCAGAGTCAACGGTGGTGGCTACACCTTC.

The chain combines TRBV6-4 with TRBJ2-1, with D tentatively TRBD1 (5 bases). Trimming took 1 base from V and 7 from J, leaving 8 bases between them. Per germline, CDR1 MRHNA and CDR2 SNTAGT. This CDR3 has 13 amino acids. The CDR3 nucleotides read TGTGCCAGCAGTGACTTAGGGGTGAATGAGCAGTTCTTC. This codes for CASSDLGVNEQFF.

The CDR3 DNA is TGTGCCAGCAGCCCAGGAGGAACCGCCTACGAGCAGTACTTC. Its translation: CASSPGGTAYEQYF. V and J are TRBV9 and TRBJ2-7; weak D call: TRBD2 (5 bases). Germline-derived CDR1 and CDR2 are SGDLS and YYNGEE. Trimming took 4 bases from V and 2 from J, leaving 13 bases between them. This CDR3 is built from 14 residues.

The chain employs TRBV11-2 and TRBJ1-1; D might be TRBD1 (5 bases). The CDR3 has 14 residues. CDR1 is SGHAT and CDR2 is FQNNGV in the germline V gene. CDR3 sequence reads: CAGAYSGGNTEAFF. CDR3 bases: TGTGCTGGGGCCTATTCTGGGGGGAACACTGAAGCTTTCTTT.

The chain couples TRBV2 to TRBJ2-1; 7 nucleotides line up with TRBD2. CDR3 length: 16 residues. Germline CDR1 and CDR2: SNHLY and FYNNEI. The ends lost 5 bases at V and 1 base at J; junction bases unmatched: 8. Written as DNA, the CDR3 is TGTGCCAGCAGTCCTACGATCGGGGGGTCCTACAATGAGCAGTTCTTC. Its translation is CASSPTIGGSYNEQFF.

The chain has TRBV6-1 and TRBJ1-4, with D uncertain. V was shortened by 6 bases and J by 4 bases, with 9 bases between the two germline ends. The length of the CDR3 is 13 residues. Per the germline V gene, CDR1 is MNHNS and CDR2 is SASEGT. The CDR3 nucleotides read TGTGCCAGCAGGACCGGGGTTAATGAAAAACTGTTTTTT. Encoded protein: CASRTGVNEKLFF.

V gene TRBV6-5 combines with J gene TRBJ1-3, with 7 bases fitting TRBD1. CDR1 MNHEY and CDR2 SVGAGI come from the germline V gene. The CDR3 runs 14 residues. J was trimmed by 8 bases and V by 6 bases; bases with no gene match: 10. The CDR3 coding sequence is TGTGCCAGCAGATTCAGGGGGGCCGGAGACACCATATATTTT. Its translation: CASRFRGAGDTIYF.

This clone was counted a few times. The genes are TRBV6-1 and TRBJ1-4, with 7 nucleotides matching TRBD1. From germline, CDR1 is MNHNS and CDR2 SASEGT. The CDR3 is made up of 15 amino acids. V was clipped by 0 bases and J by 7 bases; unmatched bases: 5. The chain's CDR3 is CASSEAGTVAEKLFF. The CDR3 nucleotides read TGTGCCAGCAGTGAAGCTGGGACAGTGGCTGAAAAACTGTTTTTT.

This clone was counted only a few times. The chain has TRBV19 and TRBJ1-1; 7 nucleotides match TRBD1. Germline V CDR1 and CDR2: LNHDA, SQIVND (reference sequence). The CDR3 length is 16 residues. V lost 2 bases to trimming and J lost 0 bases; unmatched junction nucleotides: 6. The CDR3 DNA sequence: TGTGCCAGTAGTATACAGGGGGTTCTCATGAACACTGAAGCTTTCTTT. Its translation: CASSIQGVLMNTEAFF.

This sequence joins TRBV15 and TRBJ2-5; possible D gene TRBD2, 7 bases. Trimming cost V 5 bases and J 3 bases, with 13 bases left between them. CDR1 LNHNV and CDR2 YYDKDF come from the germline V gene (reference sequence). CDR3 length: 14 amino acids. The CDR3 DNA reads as TGTGCCACCAGCCCCCGAGGGGGGGAAGAGACCCAGTACTTC. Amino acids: CATSPRGGEETQYF.

The CDR3 region is CASSSYFAGAGTEAFF. The DNA for the CDR3 is TGTGCCAGCAGTTCCTACTTCGCAGGGGCGGGCACTGAAGCTTTCTTT. This chain joins TRBV27 and TRBJ1-1, with D tentatively TRBD1 (6 bases). The length of the CDR3 is 16 residues. The germline V gene encodes CDR1 MNHEY and CDR2 SMNVEV (reference sequence). V dropped 4 bases and J dropped 4 bases, with 19 bases sitting between them.

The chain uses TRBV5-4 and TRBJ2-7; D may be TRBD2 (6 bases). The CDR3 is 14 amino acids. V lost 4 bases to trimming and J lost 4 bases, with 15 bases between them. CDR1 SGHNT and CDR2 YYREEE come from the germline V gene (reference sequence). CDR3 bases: TGTGCCAGCAGCACCCGGGACTCGAAATACGAGCAGTACTTC. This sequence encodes CASSTRDSKYEQYF.

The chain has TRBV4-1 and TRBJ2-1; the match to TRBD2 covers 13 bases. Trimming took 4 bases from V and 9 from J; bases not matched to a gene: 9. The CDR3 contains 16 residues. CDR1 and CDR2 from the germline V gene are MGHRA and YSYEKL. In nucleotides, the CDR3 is TGCGCCAGCAGCCCCGGACTAGCGGGGGCCCAAGGTGAGCAGTTCTTC. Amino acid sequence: CASSPGLAGAQGEQFF.